This T cell receptor beta chain originates from a study of cytomegalovirus exposure and HLA in healthy donors. It was with 60 Vbeta and 13 Jbeta primers that the PCR ran. Produced via immunoSEQ multiplex PCR; TCRdb's table is partial and in-frame only. Of under 200,000 clones listed, roughly 85% are singletons. The CDR3 has 13 residues. The germline V and J ends were trimmed by 4 bases and 7 bases, with 11 bases remaining between them. Germline V gene data show CDR1 as MNHNS and CDR2 as SASEGT. This receptor was taken from a woman between 35 and 50 years old in good health and CMV-seronegative. Material: PBMCs. J is TRBJ2-4 and V is TRBV6-1; no firm D call. CDR3 region: CASSAEPGNIQYF. DNA for the CDR3: TGTGCCAGCAGTGCCGAACCGGGTAACATTCAGTACTTC.